This section outlines one TCR beta chain sequence together with its context. In the authors' methods: Researchers report that nucleated cell counts were estimated from reference gene primer amplification. TCRdb's table, derived via immunoSEQ multiplex PCR, lists solely in-frame clones and lacks some. V, J and clone size are taken as reported in that table, and D and trimming were inferred from the DNA itself. The table has approximately 200,000 clones, about three quarters seen once. One Seattle source followed patients from active infection through their disease course. The data belong to a study of blood T cell repertoires in COVID-19. Study in general: Samples taken during acute and convalescent COVID-19 were collected in the United States, Italy and Spain. Sample material is recorded as cDNA or gDNA derived from T cells, B-cell-depleted T cells, or PBMCs.

The sample taken for sequencing was peripheral blood. This clonotype was sampled from a woman of 80 years or more with COVID-19, enrolled during active disease.

CDR3 sequence reads: CASQRGRTDTQYF. In nucleotides, the CDR3 is TGTGCCAGTCAGCGGGGGCGCACAGATACGCAGTATTTT. The gene calls are TRBV9 and TRBJ2-3; 8 positions match TRBD2. Germline loops: CDR1 SGDLS, CDR2 YYNGEE. The CDR3 is 13 amino acids. Unmatched junction bases numbered 3, after V lost 8 bases and J lost 1 base. Filled out from reference TRBV9 and TRBJ2-3, the complete variable domain reads DSGVTQTPKHLITATGQRVTLRCSPRSGDLSVYWYQQSLDQGLQFLIQYYNGEERAKGNILERFSAQQFPDLHSELNLSSLELGDSALYFCASQRGRTDTQYFGPGTRLTVL.